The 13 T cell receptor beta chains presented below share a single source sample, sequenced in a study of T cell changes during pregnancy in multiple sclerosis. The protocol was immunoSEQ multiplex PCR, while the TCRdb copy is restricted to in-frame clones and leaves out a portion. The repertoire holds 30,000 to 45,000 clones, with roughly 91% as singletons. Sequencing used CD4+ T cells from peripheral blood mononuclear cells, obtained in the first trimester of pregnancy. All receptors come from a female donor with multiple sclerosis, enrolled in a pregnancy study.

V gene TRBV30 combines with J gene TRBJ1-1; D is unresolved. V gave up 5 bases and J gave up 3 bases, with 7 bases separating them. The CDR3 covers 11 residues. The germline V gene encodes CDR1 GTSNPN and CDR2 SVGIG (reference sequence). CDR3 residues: CAWVGYTEAFF. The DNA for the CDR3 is TGTGCCTGGGTCGGGTACACTGAAGCTTTCTTT.

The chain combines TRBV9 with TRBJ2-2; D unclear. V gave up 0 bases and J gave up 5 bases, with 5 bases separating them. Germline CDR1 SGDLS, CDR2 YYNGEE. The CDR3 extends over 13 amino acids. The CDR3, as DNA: TGTGCCAGCAGCGTAGACTTGACCGGGGAGCTGTTTTTT. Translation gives CASSVDLTGELFF.

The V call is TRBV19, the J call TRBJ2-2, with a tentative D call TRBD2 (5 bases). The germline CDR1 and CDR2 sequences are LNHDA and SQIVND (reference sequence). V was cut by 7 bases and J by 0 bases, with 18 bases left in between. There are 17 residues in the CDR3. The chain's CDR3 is CASTKSGGLPNTGELFF. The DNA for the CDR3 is TGTGCCAGTACTAAATCTGGCGGGTTGCCGAACACCGGGGAGCTGTTTTTT.

This CDR3 reads CAWVRAIHPGQINYGYTF. The CDR3 DNA sequence: TGTGCCTGGGTCAGGGCCATTCATCCGGGACAGATTAACTATGGCTACACCTTC. The chain links TRBV30 to TRBJ1-2, with TRBD1 identical over 7 bases. CDR1 GTSNPN and CDR2 SVGIG come from the germline V gene (reference sequence). Trimming at V came to 5 bases and at J to 1 base, leaving 19 bases not matched to a gene. The CDR3 extends over 18 amino acids.

CDR3 region: CASSTGETNYGYTF. Here the CDR3 DNA reads TGTGCCAGCAGTACAGGGGAGACGAACTATGGCTACACCTTC. J is TRBJ1-2 and V is TRBV2, with TRBD1 matching over 7 bases. The CDR3 covers 14 residues. CDR1 and CDR2 from the germline V gene are SNHLY and FYNNEI. V was clipped by 5 bases and J by 2 bases; unmatched bases: 5.

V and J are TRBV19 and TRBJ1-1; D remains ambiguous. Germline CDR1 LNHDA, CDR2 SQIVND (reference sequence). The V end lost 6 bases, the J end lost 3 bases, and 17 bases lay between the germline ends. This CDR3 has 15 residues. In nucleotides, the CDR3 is TGTGCCAGTAGCCCCCCCACTAGAGGCGACACTGAAGCTTTCTTT. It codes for CASSPPTRGDTEAFF.

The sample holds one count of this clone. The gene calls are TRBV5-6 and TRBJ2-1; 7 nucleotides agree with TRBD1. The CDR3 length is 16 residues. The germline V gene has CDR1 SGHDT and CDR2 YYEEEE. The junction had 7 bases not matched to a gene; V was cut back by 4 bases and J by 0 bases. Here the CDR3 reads CASSTLDRVSYNEQFF. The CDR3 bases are TGTGCCAGCAGCACCCTCGACAGGGTCTCCTACAATGAGCAGTTCTTC.

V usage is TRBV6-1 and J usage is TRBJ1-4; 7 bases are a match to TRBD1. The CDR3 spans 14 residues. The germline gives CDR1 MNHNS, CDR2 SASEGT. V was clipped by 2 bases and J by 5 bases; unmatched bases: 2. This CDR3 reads CASSENRGNEKLFF. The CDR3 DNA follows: TGTGCCAGCAGTGAAAACAGGGGCAATGAAAAACTGTTTTTT.

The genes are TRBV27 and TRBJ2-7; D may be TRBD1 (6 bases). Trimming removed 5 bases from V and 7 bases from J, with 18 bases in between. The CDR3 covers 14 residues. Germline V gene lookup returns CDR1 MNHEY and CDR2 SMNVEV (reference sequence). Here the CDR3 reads CASSGDMGLGEQYF. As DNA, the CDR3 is TGTGCCAGCAGTGGGGACATGGGGCTAGGAGAGCAGTACTTC.

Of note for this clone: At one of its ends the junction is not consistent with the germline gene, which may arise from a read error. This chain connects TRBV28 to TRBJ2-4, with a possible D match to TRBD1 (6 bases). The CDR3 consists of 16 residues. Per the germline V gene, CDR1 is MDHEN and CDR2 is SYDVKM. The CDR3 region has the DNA TGTGCCAGCAGTTTCTTACAGGGAACTCAGCGAAACATTCAGTGCTTC. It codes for CASSFLQGTQRNIQCF.

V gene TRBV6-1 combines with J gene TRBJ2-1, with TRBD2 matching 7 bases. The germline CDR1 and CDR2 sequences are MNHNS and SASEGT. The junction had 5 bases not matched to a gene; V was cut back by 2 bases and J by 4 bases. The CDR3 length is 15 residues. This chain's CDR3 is CASSERPSGYNEQFF. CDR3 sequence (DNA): TGTGCCAGCAGTGAAAGGCCTAGCGGTTACAATGAGCAGTTCTTC.

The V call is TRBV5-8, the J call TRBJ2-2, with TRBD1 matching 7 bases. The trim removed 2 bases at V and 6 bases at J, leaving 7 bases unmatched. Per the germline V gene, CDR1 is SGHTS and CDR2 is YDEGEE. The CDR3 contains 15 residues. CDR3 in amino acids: CASSLRTGSSGELFF. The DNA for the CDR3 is TGTGCCAGCAGCTTAAGGACAGGATCGTCCGGGGAGCTGTTTTTT.

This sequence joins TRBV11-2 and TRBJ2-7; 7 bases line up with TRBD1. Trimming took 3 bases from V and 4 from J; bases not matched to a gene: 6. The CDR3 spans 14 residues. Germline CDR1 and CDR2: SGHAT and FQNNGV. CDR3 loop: CASSFSRGNYEQYF. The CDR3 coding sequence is TGTGCCAGCAGCTTTTCCAGGGGGAATTACGAGCAGTACTTC.